A single sample gave rise to the 2 T cell receptor beta chains below, sequenced in a study of patients and donors after allogeneic stem cell transplantation. TCRdb called the RT-PCR reads again in MiXCR, with one record for every CDR3 protein. The profile shows about a million distinct CDR3 sequences, around 17% of them singletons. Sequencing input: blood, either unsorted or a sorted T cell fraction (not recorded which). The receptors shown here come from a human donor who was either an allogeneic HSCT recipient or a stem cell or donor lymphocyte infusion donor (not recorded which). It is not recorded whose cells these are; they may come from a transplant donor.

The chain recombines TRBV20-1 with TRBJ2-1; 9 nucleotides agree with TRBD2. The germline V gene has CDR1 DFQATT and CDR2 SNEGSKA (reference sequence). The J segment lost 10 bases and the V segment lost 6 bases, leaving 16 bases of the junction unmatched. CDR3 length equals 15 residues. As DNA, the CDR3 is TGCAGTGCAGGGGGCCTTGGCGGGAGGGCGGGGGAGCAGTTCTTC. Its translation: CSAGGLGGRAGEQFF.

The V gene is TRBV18, the J gene TRBJ2-3; TRBD1 matches at 7 bases. CDR3 length: 18 amino acids. In germline, CDR1 is KGHSH, CDR2 LQKENI. With V trimmed by 5 bases and J by 0 bases, 14 bases remained unmatched. The CDR3 bases are TGTGCCAGCTCATCGCGACAGGGCCCATCTACTAGCACAGATACGCAGTATTTT. The encoded protein is CASSSRQGPSTSTDTQYF.